This is a list of T cell receptor beta chains from one sample in a study of cytotoxic CD8 clonotypes in ibrutinib-treated CLL. The data were produced by immunoSEQ multiplex PCR, yet TCRdb's version contains in-frame clones alone and is incomplete. Here the sample spans approximately 15,000 clones, around 61% being singletons. Specimen: PBMCs, collected before ibrutinib treatment. These receptors all come from a human donor with chronic lymphocytic leukemia. Each CDR3 is given with its conserved first and last residue. A D gene is named only where the DNA matches it firmly. Rows give clone size only sometimes, using once, few, many, or a class for an expanded clone.

v_call	d_call	j_call	clone_size	cdr3_aa	cdr3_nt
TRBV2	TRBD2	TRBJ2-7	NA	CASSVGGISYEQYF	TGTGCCAGCAGTGTGGGGGGGATCAGCTACGAGCAGTACTTC
TRBV19	TRBD1	TRBJ1-2	NA	CASSFTRTGSGYTF	TGTGCCAGTAGTTTCACCCGGACAGGGAGTGGCTACACCTTC
TRBV5-1	TRBD1	TRBJ1-1	NA	CASTPSRQGADTEAFF	TGCGCCAGCACCCCGTCGCGACAGGGGGCTGACACTGAAGCTTTCTTT
TRBV27	NA	TRBJ1-1	NA	CASRAGTGRTEAFF	TGTGCCAGCAGGGCGGGGACGGGTCGAACTGAAGCTTTCTTT
TRBV6-1	NA	TRBJ2-2	NA	CASSDTYDTGELFF	TGTGCCAGCAGTGACACATACGACACCGGGGAGCTGTTTTTT
TRBV5-1	NA	TRBJ2-3	NA	CASREGGTDTQYF	TGCGCCAGCAGGGAGGGAGGCACAGATACGCAGTATTTT
TRBV6-5	NA	TRBJ1-1	NA	CASSYSDDLRGQAFF	TGTGCCAGCAGTTACTCGGACGACCTTAGGGGTCAGGCTTTCTTT
TRBV28	NA	TRBJ1-1	NA	CASSPGALNTEAFF	TGTGCCAGCAGTCCAGGGGCCCTGAACACTGAAGCTTTCTTT
TRBV4-2	TRBD2	TRBJ2-1	NA	CASSQEGASGGAGEQFF	TGTGCCAGCAGCCAAGAAGGCGCTAGCGGGGGGGCCGGTGAGCAGTTCTTC
TRBV27	NA	TRBJ1-1	NA	CASSLSGTTEAFF	TGTGCCAGCAGTTTGTCAGGGACCACTGAAGCTTTCTTT
TRBV28	NA	TRBJ1-5	NA	CASSRADRRGNQPQHF	TGTGCCAGCAGTCGGGCGGACAGACGTGGGAATCAGCCCCAGCATTTT
TRBV5-1	NA	TRBJ2-7	NA	CASSLQGTGAPYEQYF	TGCGCCAGCAGCTTGCAGGGTACCGGGGCCCCCTACGAGCAGTACTTC
TRBV5-1	NA	TRBJ1-2	few	CASSSGTNYGYTF	TGCGCCAGCAGCTCCGGGACAAACTATGGCTACACCTTC
TRBV7-2	NA	TRBJ2-7	once	CASSATGGGSYEQYF	TGTGCCAGCAGCGCCACAGGTGGGGGCTCCTACGAGCAGTACTTC
TRBV5-5	TRBD1	TRBJ1-1	few	CASSTRQGAGAFF	TGTGCCAGCAGCACTAGACAGGGGGCCGGCGCTTTCTTT
TRBV9	NA	TRBJ2-5	NA	CASSVGRGLTQYF	TGTGCCAGCAGCGTAGGGAGGGGGCTGACCCAGTACTTC
TRBV11-2	TRBD2	TRBJ2-2	few	CAEDGGAFSGELFF	TGTGCCGAAGACGGGGGGGCCTTCAGCGGGGAGCTGTTTTTT
TRBV19	TRBD1	TRBJ1-5	NA	CASSDTLIDRGGSSNQPQHF	TGTGCCAGTAGCGACACCTTAATCGACAGGGGAGGGTCTAGCAATCAGCCCCAGCATTTT
TRBV9	NA	TRBJ2-5	NA	CASSKGAWETQYF	TGTGCCAGCAGCAAAGGGGCGTGGGAGACCCAGTACTTC
TRBV4-1	NA	TRBJ2-1	few	CASSQGRSRNEQFF	TGCGCCAGCAGCCAAGGCAGGTCGCGTAATGAGCAGTTCTTC
TRBV28	NA	TRBJ2-7	NA	CASQGSLYEQYF	TGTGCCAGCCAGGGATCTCTCTACGAGCAGTACTTC
TRBV10-3	NA	TRBJ2-5	NA	CAIGGSPETQYF	TGTGCCATCGGGGGGTCCCCCGAGACCCAGTACTTC
TRBV18	NA	TRBJ2-2	NA	CASSPSHFTGELFF	TGTGCCAGCTCACCTAGCCATTTCACCGGGGAGCTGTTTTTT
TRBV18	NA	TRBJ1-1	NA	CASSPPMGNTEAFF	TGTGCCAGCTCACCACCGATGGGGAACACTGAAGCTTTCTTT
TRBV28	TRBD1	TRBJ1-5	NA	CASRQTGTVSNQPQHF	TGTGCCAGCAGACAGACCGGGACAGTTAGCAATCAGCCCCAGCATTTT
TRBV28	NA	TRBJ1-3	NA	CASSSREWSGNTIYF	TGTGCCAGCAGTTCCAGGGAGTGGTCTGGAAACACCATATATTTT
TRBV6-7	NA	TRBJ1-1	NA	CASTPRGNTEAFF	TGTGCCAGCACACCCCGCGGGAACACTGAAGCTTTCTTT
TRBV20-1	NA	TRBJ2-3	NA	CSGTATDTQYF	TGCAGTGGTACAGCCACAGATACGCAGTATTTT
TRBV5-1	TRBD1	TRBJ2-1	NA	CASSPFGQGVIEQFF	TGCGCCAGCAGCCCTTTTGGGCAGGGGGTTATTGAGCAGTTCTTC
TRBV7-9	NA	TRBJ1-2	few	CASSRAGSDYGYTF	TGTGCCAGCAGTCGGGCAGGGAGCGACTATGGCTACACCTTC
TRBV7-6	NA	TRBJ1-3	NA	CASGQGTSSGNTIYF	TGTGCCAGCGGCCAGGGAACTAGCTCTGGAAACACCATATATTTT
TRBV4-1	NA	TRBJ1-5	few	CASSRGLGNQPQHF	TGCGCCAGCAGTAGGGGGTTAGGCAATCAGCCCCAGCATTTT
TRBV7-2	NA	TRBJ2-7	NA	CASSLAGDGYYEQYF	TGTGCCAGCAGCTTAGCGGGGGACGGTTACTACGAGCAGTACTTC
TRBV6-5	TRBD1	TRBJ1-1	few	CASSFGGTWGTGIAFF	TGTGCCAGCAGTTTCGGAGGAACATGGGGGACAGGGATAGCTTTCTTT
TRBV7-7	NA	TRBJ1-2	NA	CASSGRFGYTF	TGTGCCAGCAGTGGCCGGTTTGGCTACACCTTC
TRBV4-2	NA	TRBJ2-3	NA	CASSRGPSTDTQYF	TGTGCCAGCAGCCGGGGGCCTAGCACAGATACGCAGTATTTT
TRBV5-4	NA	TRBJ2-3	NA	CTSSLTGGFGTSSF	TGTACCAGCAGTTTGACAGGTGGCTTCGGCACGTCCAGTTTT
TRBV6-1	NA	TRBJ1-5	NA	CASNPTGSNQPQHF	TGTGCCAGCAACCCGACCGGTAGCAATCAGCCCCAGCATTTT
TRBV5-4	NA	TRBJ2-7	few	CASSLDGQVSYEQYF	TGTGCCAGCAGCTTGGACGGTCAAGTATCCTACGAGCAGTACTTC
TRBV10-3	NA	TRBJ2-3	NA	CAISAGGPTDTQYF	TGTGCCATCAGTGCGGGCGGCCCTACAGATACGCAGTATTTT
TRBV4-1	NA	TRBJ2-5	NA	CASSPEQETQYF	TGCGCCAGCAGCCCTGAGCAAGAGACCCAGTACTTC
TRBV5-1	NA	TRBJ2-5	NA	CASSLNFGTGETQYF	TGCGCCAGCAGCCTCAATTTTGGGACCGGGGAGACCCAGTACTTC
TRBV5-4	NA	TRBJ1-2	NA	CASSLDLDYGYTF	TGTGCCAGCAGCTTGGACCTGGACTATGGCTACACCTTC
TRBV28	NA	TRBJ1-1	NA	CASATGPMNTEAFF	TGTGCCAGCGCAACAGGGCCCATGAACACTGAAGCTTTCTTT
TRBV15	TRBD2	TRBJ2-1	NA	CATSGGFNEQFF	TGTGCCACTAGCGGGGGATTCAATGAGCAGTTCTTC
TRBV6-1	NA	TRBJ1-2	medium-sized	CASNLDPYYGYTF	TGTGCCAGCAATCTTGACCCGTACTATGGCTACACCTTC
TRBV12-5	NA	TRBJ1-2	NA	CATSSGSNNYGYTF	TGTGCTACCTCCTCAGGGTCGAATAACTATGGCTACACCTTC
TRBV6-5	TRBD2	TRBJ2-1	NA	CASRDTSGSGDEQFF	TGTGCCAGCAGGGATACTAGCGGGAGTGGAGATGAGCAGTTCTTC
TRBV6-4	TRBD2	TRBJ2-3	NA	CASSPGLAGEDTQYF	TGTGCCAGCAGCCCCGGACTAGCGGGAGAGGATACGCAGTATTTT
TRBV5-1	TRBD1	TRBJ2-1	NA	CASSAYGQGNNEQFF	TGCGCCAGCAGCGCCTATGGACAGGGTAACAATGAGCAGTTCTTC
TRBV10-3	NA	TRBJ1-5	large	CAARTDSNQPQHF	TGTGCCGCCCGGACAGATAGCAATCAGCCCCAGCATTTT
TRBV6-5	NA	TRBJ2-3	NA	CASKGFGDTDTQYF	TGTGCCAGCAAAGGTTTCGGAGACACAGATACGCAGTATTTT
TRBV15	NA	TRBJ1-2	medium-sized	CATSVAGGHYGYTF	TGTGCCACCAGCGTGGCGGGGGGTCACTATGGCTACACCTTC
TRBV15	NA	TRBJ1-5	NA	CATSREKGINQPQHF	TGTGCCACCAGCAGAGAGAAGGGGATTAATCAGCCCCAGCATTTT
TRBV7-9	NA	TRBJ1-2	NA	CASSLGRINRAQGYTF	TGTGCCAGCAGCTTAGGACGGATTAACAGGGCGCAGGGCTACACCTTC
TRBV28	NA	TRBJ2-5	once	CASTPGGQETQYF	TGTGCCAGCACCCCTGGGGGCCAGGAGACCCAGTACTTC
TRBV10-1	NA	TRBJ1-2	NA	CASSADRNTNYGYTF	TGCGCCAGCAGTGCCGACAGGAACACAAACTATGGCTACACCTTC
TRBV7-9	NA	TRBJ2-1	NA	CAMPGKRSSSYNEQFF	TGTGCCATGCCGGGGAAGCGGTCGAGCTCCTACAATGAGCAGTTCTTC
TRBV27	NA	TRBJ1-2	few	CASSLGPPISYGYTF	TGTGCCAGCAGTTTAGGCCCCCCGATCAGCTATGGCTACACCTTC